These 32 T cell receptor beta chains came from one sample sequenced in a study of blood T cell repertoires in COVID-19 (dated by TCRdb to the early 2020s). Library construction relied on the immunoSEQ multiplex PCR assay. Held by TCRdb, this immuneACCESS table contains in-frame sequences only and omits some clones. Under half of the omission traces to an unresolved V gene where checked; the cause of the rest is unknown. Across this sample there are hundreds of thousands of clones, with roughly 90% seen only once. Around 1.2% of the sample is taken by the ten largest. The sequenced material came from peripheral blood. The receptors were sampled from a man aged 40-49 years with acute or convalescent COVID-19.

This clone appeared a single time. The chain employs TRBV7-3 and TRBJ2-7, with TRBD1 identical over 10 bases. The CDR3 has 13 amino acids. The V gene end was trimmed by 5 bases and the J gene end by 7 bases; junction bases not matched to a gene: 5. CDR1 is SGHTA and CDR2 is FQGTGA in the germline V gene. CDR3 sequence reads: CASSLDRGREQYF. The CDR3 DNA is TGTGCCAGCAGCCTCGACAGGGGGCGTGAGCAGTACTTC.

The chain uses TRBV28 and TRBJ1-4, with TRBD1 matching over 10 bases. The V gene end was trimmed by 2 bases and the J gene end by 4 bases; junction bases not matched to a gene: 10. The CDR3 extends over 18 amino acids. Per germline, CDR1 MDHEN and CDR2 SYDVKM. CDR3 residues: CASSLVTGGPRDNEKLFF. CDR3 in DNA: TGTGCCAGCAGTTTAGTGACAGGGGGCCCCAGAGATAATGAAAAACTGTTTTTT.

The chain links TRBV7-8 to TRBJ2-3; D gene unclear. This CDR3 is 11 amino acids long. The germline gives CDR1 SGHVS, CDR2 FQNEAQ. Trimming pared 5 bases from V and 6 bases from J, leaving 6 bases between. The CDR3 DNA follows: TGTGCCAGCAGCCCCGCGGATACGCAGTATTTT. Protein sequence: CASSPADTQYF.

The chain links TRBV28 to TRBJ1-2; no firm D call. Trimming removed 3 bases from V and 5 bases from J, with 7 bases in between. The CDR3 runs 12 residues. The germline gives CDR1 MDHEN, CDR2 SYDVKM. The CDR3 bases are TGTGCCAGCAGTTTTCTTTCGTATGGCTACACCTTC. Translating gives CASSFLSYGYTF.

The rearrangement links TRBV11-2 to TRBJ2-3, with 9 bases lining up with TRBD2. In germline, CDR1 is SGHAT, CDR2 FQNNGV. This CDR3 is built from 17 residues. V was clipped by 5 bases and J by 2 bases; unmatched bases: 11. The CDR3 DNA follows: TGTGCCAGCAGCCTCCGACCCCTAGCGGGGATCACAGATACGCAGTATTTT. Its protein is CASSLRPLAGITDTQYF. The complete variable domain, with remaining parts taken from reference TRBV11-2 and TRBJ2-3, reads EAGVAQSPRYKIIEKRQSVAFWCNPISGHATLYWYQQILGQGPKLLIQFQNNGVVDDSQLPKDRFSAERLKGVDSTLKIQPAKLEDSAVYLCASSLRPLAGITDTQYFGPGTRLTVL.

CDR3 in amino acids: CASSPIRETQYF. For the CDR3, the DNA is TGTGCCAGCTCACCTATTCGAGAGACCCAGTACTTC. The V call is TRBV18, the J call TRBJ2-5, with no clear D. Germline V gene data show CDR1 as KGHSH and CDR2 as LQKENI. The CDR3 contains 12 residues. Trimming cost V 3 bases and J 4 bases, with 6 bases left between them.

The chain employs TRBV7-2 and TRBJ1-2, with D uncertain. Looked up from germline, CDR1 is SGHTA and CDR2 is FQGNSA. The CDR3 loop spans 15 amino acids. Trimming took 2 bases from V and 2 from J, leaving 12 bases between them. CDR3 residues: CASSLLASGNYGYTF. The CDR3 DNA is TGTGCCAGCAGCTTATTAGCGTCGGGGAACTATGGCTACACCTTC.

Of note for this clone: This same CDR3 is encoded by further DNA sequences in the sample. The chain carries TRBV20-1 and TRBJ2-2, with 11 bases aligning to TRBD1. Germline loops: CDR1 DFQATT, CDR2 SNEGSKA (reference sequence). V trimming: 3 bases; J trimming: 5 bases; junction bases outside the gene matches: 11. The CDR3 has 17 amino acids. CDR3 loop: CSASLGQGAGGTGELFF. CDR3 in DNA: TGCAGTGCTAGTCTAGGACAGGGGGCGGGTGGTACCGGGGAGCTGTTTTTT.

This rearrangement joins TRBV19 to TRBJ2-7; a weak D match, TRBD2 (6 bases). CDR1 and CDR2 (germline): LNHDA, SQIVND (reference sequence). The CDR3 length is 14 residues. V shed 4 bases and J shed 2 bases, with 12 bases lying between them. This CDR3 is CASSTTGGTYEQYF. CDR3 nucleotide sequence: TGTGCCAGTAGTACCACTGGCGGGACCTACGAGCAGTACTTC. Based on the CDR3 plus reference TRBV19 and TRBJ2-7, the full variable domain is DGGITQSPKYLFRKEGQNVTLSCEQNLNHDAMYWYRQDPGQGLRLIYYSQIVNDFQKGDIAEGYSVSREKKESFPLTVTSAQKNPTAFYLCASSTTGGTYEQYFGPGTRLTVT.

The J gene is TRBJ2-5, the V gene TRBV10-1, with 7 bases that match TRBD1. Germline CDR1 WNHNN, CDR2 SYGVQD (reference sequence). This CDR3 comprises 17 residues. The V gene end was trimmed by 5 bases and the J gene end by 1 base; junction bases not matched to a gene: 13. CDR3 sequence reads: CASSLSLRGRSQETQYF. For the CDR3, the DNA is TGCGCCAGCAGTCTGAGTCTGAGGGGGCGCTCCCAAGAGACCCAGTACTTC.

The V call is TRBV4-1, the J call TRBJ1-4; D uncertain. The CDR3 runs 17 residues. Germline V gives CDR1 MGHRA, CDR2 YSYEKL. With 6 bases removed from V and 8 bases from J, the gap between germline ends came to 25 bases. CDR3 residues: CASRARKGGQAVEKLFF. Written as DNA, the CDR3 is TGCGCCAGCAGAGCAAGGAAGGGCGGGCAGGCGGTAGAAAAACTGTTTTTT.

The chain uses TRBV7-8 and TRBJ2-5; 9 nucleotides line up with TRBD1. Germline V gene lookup returns CDR1 SGHVS and CDR2 FQNEAQ. The junction had 6 bases not matched to a gene; V was cut back by 2 bases and J by 5 bases. The CDR3 runs to 15 residues. The DNA of the CDR3 is TGTGCCAGCAGCTTACCCGGACAGGGGTTCGAGACCCAGTACTTC. Translated, it gives CASSLPGQGFETQYF.

This clone was seen just once. The chain joins TRBV5-1 to TRBJ2-1; 9 nucleotides align to TRBD2. Germline CDR1 reads SGHRS; CDR2 reads YFSETQ. The CDR3 is 17 amino acids. The CDR3 here is CYPPGAGGPVLTHEQFF. CDR3 DNA: TGCTACCCCCCGGGGGCGGGAGGGCCTGTTCTCACCCATGAGCAGTTCTTC.

V usage is TRBV3-1 (or the pseudogene TRBV3-2) and J usage is TRBJ1-5; D remains ambiguous. Germline V gene sequence: CDR1 LGHDT, CDR2 YNNKEL (reference sequence). This CDR3 comprises 15 residues. The germline V and J ends were trimmed by 1 base and 5 bases, with 12 bases remaining between them. This CDR3 is CASSQGAGIDQPQHF. DNA of the CDR3: TGTGCCAGCAGCCAAGGAGCCGGGATCGATCAGCCCCAGCATTTT.

V is TRBV9 and J is TRBJ2-7, with 8 bases matching TRBD1. V dropped 5 bases and J dropped 5; count of bases not matched to a gene: 6. CDR3 length equals 13 residues. Germline V gives CDR1 SGDLS, CDR2 YYNGEE. The CDR3 DNA is TGTGCCAGCAGTGCAGGGGGCGACGACGAGCAGTACTTC. Translating gives CASSAGGDDEQYF.

The chain couples TRBV5-1 to TRBJ2-5, with 7 bases lining up with TRBD2. The germline gives CDR1 SGHRS, CDR2 YFSETQ. This CDR3 has 14 amino acids. J was trimmed by 5 bases and V by 4 bases; bases with no gene match: 8. The CDR3 region has the DNA TGCGCCAGCAGCGGCGGGACTACCGGGGAGACCCAGTACTTC. Its translation: CASSGGTTGETQYF. The entire variable domain, with the rest obtained from reference TRBV5-1 and TRBJ2-5, is as follows: KAGVTQTPRYLIKTRGQQVTLSCSPISGHRSVSWYQQTPGQGLQFLFEYFSETQRNKGNFPGRFSGRQFSNSRSEMNVSTLELGDSALYLCASSGGTTGETQYFGPGTRLLVL.

This chain connects TRBV9 to TRBJ2-1; TRBD2 aligns across 11 bases. After removal of 3 bases from V and 4 bases from J, the junction contained 3 bases not matched to a gene. Germline V CDR1 and CDR2: SGDLS, YYNGEE. This CDR3 has 15 residues. Here the CDR3 DNA reads TGTGCCAGCAGCGCGACTAGCGGGGAATACAATGAGCAGTTCTTC. This encodes CASSATSGEYNEQFF.

The chain joins TRBV19 to TRBJ2-1, with TRBD2 matching over 12 bases. This CDR3 spans 15 amino acids. With V trimmed by 7 bases and J by 7 bases, 8 bases remained unmatched. Germline CDR1 reads LNHDA; CDR2 reads SQIVND (reference sequence). Here the CDR3 reads CASTPSGRAGNEQFF. DNA for the CDR3: TGTGCCAGTACCCCTAGCGGGAGGGCAGGGAATGAGCAGTTCTTC.

CDR3 sequence (DNA): TGTGCCAGCAGCTTAGGTCACGGGGGGAGCTACACCTTC. Protein sequence: CASSLGHGGSYTF. The J gene is TRBJ1-2, the V gene TRBV11-2; D might be TRBD1 (5 bases). This CDR3 is 13 amino acids long. The germline V and J ends were trimmed by 1 base and 9 bases, with 12 bases remaining between them. CDR1 and CDR2 from the germline V gene are SGHAT and FQNNGV. Filled out from reference TRBV11-2 and TRBJ1-2, the complete variable domain reads EAGVAQSPRYKIIEKRQSVAFWCNPISGHATLYWYQQILGQGPKLLIQFQNNGVVDDSQLPKDRFSAERLKGVDSTLKIQPAKLEDSAVYLCASSLGHGGSYTFGSGTRLTVV.

The V gene is TRBV10-1, the J gene TRBJ2-6; D not resolved. The CDR3 sequence is 12 residues long. The V gene's germline CDR1 is WNHNN and CDR2 SYGVQD (reference sequence). CDR3 protein: CAASSGANVLTF. For the CDR3, the DNA is TGCGCTGCGAGCTCTGGGGCCAACGTCCTGACTTTC.

The rearrangement joins TRBV5-1 to TRBJ1-1, with a possible D match to TRBD1 (5 bases). Germline lookup yields CDR1 SGHRS and CDR2 YFSETQ. Trimming removed 1 base from V and 4 bases from J, with 11 bases in between. This CDR3 has 14 amino acids. The CDR3 protein is CASSLQGWGTEAFF. As DNA, the CDR3 is TGCGCCAGCAGCTTGCAGGGCTGGGGCACTGAAGCTTTCTTT.

The chain uses TRBV4-3 and TRBJ2-3; 8 nucleotides align to TRBD2. This CDR3 has 16 amino acids. The trim removed 0 bases at V and 5 bases at J, leaving 7 bases unmatched. The germline V gene has CDR1 LGHNA and CDR2 YSLEER. The CDR3 DNA reads TGCGCCAGCAGCCAAGAAGCAGCGGGGGCCGGAGATACGCAGTATTTT. It yields the protein CASSQEAAGAGDTQYF.

This sequence joins TRBV5-1 and TRBJ2-3; 7 nucleotides agree with TRBD2. Germline CDR1 is SGHRS and CDR2 is YFSETQ. The CDR3 length is 20 residues. The V segment lost 3 bases and the J segment 4 bases; nucleotides outside the gene matches: 23. This CDR3 is CASSSPSKGLRVGSSDTQYF. DNA for the CDR3: TGCGCCAGCAGCTCACCCTCCAAGGGACTAAGGGTAGGAAGCTCAGATACGCAGTATTTT. Based on the CDR3 plus reference TRBV5-1 and TRBJ2-3, the full variable domain is KAGVTQTPRYLIKTRGQQVTLSCSPISGHRSVSWYQQTPGQGLQFLFEYFSETQRNKGNFPGRFSGRQFSNSRSEMNVSTLELGDSALYLCASSSPSKGLRVGSSDTQYFGPGTRLTVL.

To note about this clone: This sample also contains other DNA sequences that code for the same CDR3. This chain uses TRBV28 with TRBJ1-1; TRBD1 matches at 7 bases. The V gene end was trimmed by 2 bases and the J gene end by 1 base; junction bases not matched to a gene: 1. Germline V gives CDR1 MDHEN, CDR2 SYDVKM. The CDR3 spans 14 residues. The CDR3 bases are TGTGCCAGCAGTTTACGACAGGGGAACACTGAAGCTTTCTTT. Protein sequence: CASSLRQGNTEAFF.

The V and J genes are TRBV2 and TRBJ2-3, with 12 bases aligning to TRBD1. Unmatched junction bases numbered 6, after V lost 6 bases and J lost 8 bases. This CDR3 has 14 amino acids. CDR1 is SNHLY, CDR2 FYNNEI, per germline. The CDR3 DNA sequence: TGTGCCAGCAGCGCCGGGACAGGGGGCCTTACGCAGTATTTT. Translating it yields CASSAGTGGLTQYF.

The count of this clone is one. V and J are TRBV27 and TRBJ1-5; tentative D call: TRBD1 (6 bases). With 0 bases removed from V and 3 bases from J, the gap between germline ends came to 15 bases. CDR3 length equals 17 residues. Germline V gene data show CDR1 as MNHEY and CDR2 as SMNVEV (reference sequence). CDR3 DNA sequence: TGTGCCAGCAGTTTATCGAGAGGGGGTTTGAACAATCAGCCCCAGCATTTT. Translated, it gives CASSLSRGGLNNQPQHF.

This clone was detected only a few times. This sequence joins TRBV29-1 and TRBJ2-3; D perhaps matches TRBD1 (6 bases). The CDR3 runs 14 residues. The V end was cut by 5 bases, the J end by 0 bases, with 12 bases between. CDR1 and CDR2 from the germline V gene are SQVTM and ANQGSEA. CDR3 loop: CSVITGPSTDTQYF. The CDR3 DNA follows: TGCAGCGTTATTACAGGGCCAAGCACAGATACGCAGTATTTT.

This clone was seen a handful of times. The chain links TRBV19 to TRBJ1-1; D may be TRBD1 (5 bases). CDR3 length: 14 amino acids. The V end lost 3 bases, the J end lost 4 bases, and 12 bases lay between the germline ends. CDR1 and CDR2 from the germline V gene are LNHDA and SQIVND (reference sequence). CDR3 loop: CASSITRAGTEAFF. In DNA, the CDR3 is TGTGCCAGTAGTATTACCAGGGCAGGCACTGAAGCTTTCTTT.

The chain combines TRBV6-9 with TRBJ2-7; TRBD2 is a possible D gene (5 bases). The CDR3 covers 14 residues. Trimming stripped 4 bases from V and 3 bases from J, with 13 bases between. CDR1 is MNHGY and CDR2 is SVAAGI in the germline V gene. Written as DNA, the CDR3 is TGTGCCAGCAGTTCCAACGACGGAGGCTACGAGCAGTACTTC. Translation gives CASSSNDGGYEQYF.

The V call is TRBV20-1, the J call TRBJ2-7, with D tentatively TRBD1 (6 bases). Germline V CDR1 and CDR2: DFQATT, SNEGSKA (reference sequence). The length of the CDR3 is 15 residues. Between the trimmed V and J ends, which lost 3 bases and 2 bases, there was a span of 17 bases. CDR3 DNA: TGCAGTGCTAGTATGGGACACCTTAACCCCTACGAGCAGTACTTC. Amino acids: CSASMGHLNPYEQYF.

The V gene is TRBV4-3, the J gene TRBJ2-3, with 9 positions matching TRBD1. The CDR3 contains 18 residues. The V gene end was trimmed by 2 bases and the J gene end by 2 bases; junction bases not matched to a gene: 11. Germline V gene lookup returns CDR1 LGHNA and CDR2 YSLEER. The CDR3 reads CASSQRLQGQGFTDTQYF. In DNA, the CDR3 is TGCGCCAGCAGCCAAAGGCTCCAGGGACAGGGTTTCACAGATACGCAGTATTTT.

V is TRBV13 and J is TRBJ1-1; 10 bases are shared with TRBD1. V lost 5 bases to trimming and J lost 1 base; unmatched junction nucleotides: 7. This CDR3 is built from 16 residues. Per germline, CDR1 PRHDT and CDR2 FYEKMQ (reference sequence). CDR3 residues: CASSVRDRGPNTEAFF. The CDR3 nucleotides read TGTGCCAGCAGCGTTCGGGACAGGGGACCGAACACTGAAGCTTTCTTT.